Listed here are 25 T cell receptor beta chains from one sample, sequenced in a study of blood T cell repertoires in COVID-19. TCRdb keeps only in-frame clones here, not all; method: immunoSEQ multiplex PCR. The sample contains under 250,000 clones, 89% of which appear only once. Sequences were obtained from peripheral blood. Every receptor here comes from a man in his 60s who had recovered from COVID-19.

Here the CDR3 reads CASSSRETQYF. The CDR3 DNA reads as TGTGCCAGCAGTTCTCGGGAGACCCAGTACTTC. This sequence joins TRBV6-2 or TRBV6-3 and TRBJ2-5; D unclear. Trimming removed 4 bases at V and 5 bases at J, with 5 bases between. This CDR3 has 11 amino acids. CDR1 is MNHEY, CDR2 SVGEGT, per germline.

CDR3 DNA sequence: TGTGCCAGCAGCTCCGGACGGGGTCTGCAAGAGACCCAGTACTTC. It codes for CASSSGRGLQETQYF. The V call is TRBV7-3, the J call TRBJ2-5; D possibly corresponds to TRBD2 (5 bases). Trimming pared 4 bases from V and 2 bases from J, leaving 14 bases between. This CDR3 is built from 15 residues. CDR1 is SGHTA, CDR2 FQGTGA, per germline.

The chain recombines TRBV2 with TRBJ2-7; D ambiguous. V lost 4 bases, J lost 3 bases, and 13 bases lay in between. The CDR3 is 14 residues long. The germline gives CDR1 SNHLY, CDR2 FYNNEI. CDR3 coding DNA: TGTGCCAGCAGTGTCTTGCTCGCCGGCTACGAGCAGTACTTC. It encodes CASSVLLAGYEQYF.

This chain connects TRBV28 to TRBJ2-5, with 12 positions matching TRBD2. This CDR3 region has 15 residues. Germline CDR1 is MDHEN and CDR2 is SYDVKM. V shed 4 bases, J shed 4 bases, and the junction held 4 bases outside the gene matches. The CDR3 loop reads CASSSRLAGVETQYF. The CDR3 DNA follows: TGTGCCAGCAGTTCCAGACTAGCGGGAGTAGAGACCCAGTACTTC.

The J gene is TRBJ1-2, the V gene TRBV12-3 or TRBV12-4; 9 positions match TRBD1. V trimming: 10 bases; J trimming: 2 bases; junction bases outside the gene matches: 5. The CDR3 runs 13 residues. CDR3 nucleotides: TGTGCCATTCCAGGGACAGGGAACTATGGCTACACCTTC. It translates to CAIPGTGNYGYTF.

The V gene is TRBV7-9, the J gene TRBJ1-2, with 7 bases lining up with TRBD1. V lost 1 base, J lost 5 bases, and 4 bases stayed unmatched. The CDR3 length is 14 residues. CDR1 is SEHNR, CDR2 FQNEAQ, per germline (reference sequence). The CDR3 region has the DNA TGTGCCAGCAGCTTAGAGGGGGCAAAGTATGGCTACACCTTC. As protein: CASSLEGAKYGYTF.

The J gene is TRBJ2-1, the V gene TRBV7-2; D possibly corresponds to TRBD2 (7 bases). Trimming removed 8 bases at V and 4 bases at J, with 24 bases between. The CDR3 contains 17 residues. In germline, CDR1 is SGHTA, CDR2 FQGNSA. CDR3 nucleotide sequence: TGTGCCAGCCTAAACAGAAGGGGGGAGGGGGTTTACAATGAGCAGTTCTTC. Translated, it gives CASLNRRGEGVYNEQFF. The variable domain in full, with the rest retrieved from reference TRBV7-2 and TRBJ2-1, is GAGVSQSPSNKVTEKGKDVELRCDPISGHTALYWYRQSLGQGLEFLIYFQGNSAPDKSGLPSDRFSAERTGGSVSTLTIQRTQQEDSAVYLCASLNRRGEGVYNEQFFGPGTRLTVL.

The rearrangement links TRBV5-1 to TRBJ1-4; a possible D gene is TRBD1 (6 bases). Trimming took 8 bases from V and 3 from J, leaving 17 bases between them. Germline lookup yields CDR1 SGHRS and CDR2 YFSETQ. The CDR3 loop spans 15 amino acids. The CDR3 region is CASSSQGFPNEKLFF. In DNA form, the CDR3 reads TGCGCCAGTTCGTCTCAGGGGTTCCCTAATGAAAAACTGTTTTTT.

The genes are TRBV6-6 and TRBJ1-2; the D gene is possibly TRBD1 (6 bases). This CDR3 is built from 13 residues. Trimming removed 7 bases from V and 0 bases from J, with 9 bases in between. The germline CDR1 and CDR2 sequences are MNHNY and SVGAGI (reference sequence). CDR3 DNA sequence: TGTGCCAGCATAAAGGGGGCTAACTATGGCTACACCTTC. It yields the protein CASIKGANYGYTF.

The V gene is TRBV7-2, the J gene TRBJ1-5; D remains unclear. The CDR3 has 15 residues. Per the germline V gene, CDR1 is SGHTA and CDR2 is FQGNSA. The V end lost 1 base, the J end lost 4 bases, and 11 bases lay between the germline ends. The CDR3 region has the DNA TGTGCCAGCAGCTTAGAAGTAGGGAGGAATCAGCCCCAGCATTTT. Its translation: CASSLEVGRNQPQHF.

This chain's CDR3 is CASSDLAGGPYNEQFF. As DNA, the CDR3 is TGCGCCAGCAGTGATTTAGCGGGGGGCCCCTACAATGAGCAGTTCTTC. The chain combines TRBV10-1 with TRBJ2-1, with TRBD2 matching over 10 bases. CDR1 WNHNN and CDR2 SYGVQD come from the germline V gene (reference sequence). This CDR3 contains 16 residues. After removal of 3 bases from V and 2 bases from J, the junction contained 4 bases not matched to a gene.

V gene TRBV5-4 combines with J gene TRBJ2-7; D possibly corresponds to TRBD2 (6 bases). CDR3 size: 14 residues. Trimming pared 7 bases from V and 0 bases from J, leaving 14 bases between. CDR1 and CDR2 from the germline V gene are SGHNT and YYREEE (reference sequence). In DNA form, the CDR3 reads TGTGCCAGCTCACTCGGGGGAGGCTCCTACGAGCAGTACTTC. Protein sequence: CASSLGGGSYEQYF.

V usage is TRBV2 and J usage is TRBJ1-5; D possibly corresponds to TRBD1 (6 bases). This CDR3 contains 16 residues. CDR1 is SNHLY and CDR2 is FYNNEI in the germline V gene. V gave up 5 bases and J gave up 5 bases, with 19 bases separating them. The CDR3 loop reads CASSMGHHSIHQPQHF. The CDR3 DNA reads TGTGCCAGCAGTATGGGACACCATTCGATCCATCAGCCCCAGCATTTT.

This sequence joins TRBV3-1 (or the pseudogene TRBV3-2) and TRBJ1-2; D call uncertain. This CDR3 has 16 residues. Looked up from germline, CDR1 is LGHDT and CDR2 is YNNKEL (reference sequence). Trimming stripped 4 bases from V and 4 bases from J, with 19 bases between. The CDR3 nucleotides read TGTGCCAGCAGCCCCTGGCTCGGGGTCGCATCCTATGGCTACACCTTC. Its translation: CASSPWLGVASYGYTF.

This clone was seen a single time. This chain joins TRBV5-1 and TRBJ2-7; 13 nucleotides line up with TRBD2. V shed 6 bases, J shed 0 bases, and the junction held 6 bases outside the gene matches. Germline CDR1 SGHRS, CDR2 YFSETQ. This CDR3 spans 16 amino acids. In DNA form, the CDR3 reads TGCGCCAGCAAACTAGCGGGGGGGCTTGGCTCCTACGAGCAGTACTTC. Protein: CASKLAGGLGSYEQYF.

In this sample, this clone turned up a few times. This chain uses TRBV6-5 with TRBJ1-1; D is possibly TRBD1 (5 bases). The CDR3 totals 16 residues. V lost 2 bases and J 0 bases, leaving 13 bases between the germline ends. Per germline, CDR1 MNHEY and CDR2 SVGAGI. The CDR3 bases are TGTGCCAGCAGTTACGCAGGGAATTTAGTGAACACTGAAGCTTTCTTT. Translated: CASSYAGNLVNTEAFF.

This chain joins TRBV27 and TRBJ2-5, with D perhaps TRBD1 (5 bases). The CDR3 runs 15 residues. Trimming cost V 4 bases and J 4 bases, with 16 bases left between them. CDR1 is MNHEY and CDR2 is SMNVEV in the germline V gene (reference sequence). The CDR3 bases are TGTGCCAGCAGTTCCCGATTAAAGACAGCAGAGACCCAGTACTTC. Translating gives CASSSRLKTAETQYF.

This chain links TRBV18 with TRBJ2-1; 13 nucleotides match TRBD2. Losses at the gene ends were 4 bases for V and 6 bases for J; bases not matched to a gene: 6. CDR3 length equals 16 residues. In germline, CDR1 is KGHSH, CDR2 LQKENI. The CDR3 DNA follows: TGTGCCAGCTCACGCCTGGGACTAGCGGGGAGCAATGAGCAGTTCTTC. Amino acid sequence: CASSRLGLAGSNEQFF.

CDR3 sequence: CASSLVRTGGTEAFF. The CDR3 coding sequence is TGTGCCAGCAGCTTAGTAAGGACAGGGGGCACTGAAGCTTTCTTT. V usage is TRBV11-2 and J usage is TRBJ1-1; 10 positions agree with TRBD1. The CDR3 covers 15 residues. CDR1 is SGHAT and CDR2 is FQNNGV in the germline V gene. Losses at the gene ends were 1 base for V and 4 bases for J; bases not matched to a gene: 3. Filled out from reference TRBV11-2 and TRBJ1-1, the complete variable domain reads EAGVAQSPRYKIIEKRQSVAFWCNPISGHATLYWYQQILGQGPKLLIQFQNNGVVDDSQLPKDRFSAERLKGVDSTLKIQPAKLEDSAVYLCASSLVRTGGTEAFFGQGTRLTVV.

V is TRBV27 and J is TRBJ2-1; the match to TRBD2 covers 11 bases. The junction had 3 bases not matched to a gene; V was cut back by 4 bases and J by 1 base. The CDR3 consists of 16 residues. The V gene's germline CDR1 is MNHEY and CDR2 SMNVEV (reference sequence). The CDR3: CASSSSGRLSYNEQFF. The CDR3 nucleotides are TGTGCCAGCAGTTCTAGCGGGAGGCTTTCCTACAATGAGCAGTTCTTC.

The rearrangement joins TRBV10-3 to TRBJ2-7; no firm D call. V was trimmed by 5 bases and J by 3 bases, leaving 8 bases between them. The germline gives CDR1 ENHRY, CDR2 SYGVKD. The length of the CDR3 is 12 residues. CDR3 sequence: CAISLNSYEQYF. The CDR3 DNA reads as TGTGCCATCAGTCTGAACAGCTACGAGCAGTACTTC.

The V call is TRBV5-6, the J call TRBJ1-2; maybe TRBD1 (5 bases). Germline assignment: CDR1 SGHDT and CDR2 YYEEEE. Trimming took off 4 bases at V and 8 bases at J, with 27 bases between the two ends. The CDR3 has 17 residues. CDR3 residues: CASSGGKVGYPGEGYTF. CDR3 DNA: TGTGCCAGCAGCGGGGGGAAGGTGGGCTACCCTGGGGAAGGCTACACCTTC.

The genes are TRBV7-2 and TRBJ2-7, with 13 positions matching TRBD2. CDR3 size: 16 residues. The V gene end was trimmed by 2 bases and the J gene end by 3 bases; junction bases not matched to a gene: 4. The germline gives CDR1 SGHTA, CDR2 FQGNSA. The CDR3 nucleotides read TGTGCCAGCAGCTTAATCCGGACTAGCGGGAGCTACGAGCAGTACTTC. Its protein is CASSLIRTSGSYEQYF. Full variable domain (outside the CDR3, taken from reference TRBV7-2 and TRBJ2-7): GAGVSQSPSNKVTEKGKDVELRCDPISGHTALYWYRQSLGQGLEFLIYFQGNSAPDKSGLPSDRFSAERTGGSVSTLTIQRTQQEDSAVYLCASSLIRTSGSYEQYFGPGTRLTVT.

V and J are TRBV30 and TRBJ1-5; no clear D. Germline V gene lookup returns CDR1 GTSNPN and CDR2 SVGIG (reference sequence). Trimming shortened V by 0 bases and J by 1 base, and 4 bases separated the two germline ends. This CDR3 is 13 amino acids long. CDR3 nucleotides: TGTGCCTGGAGTGTACGGAGCAATCAGCCCCAGCATTTT. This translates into CAWSVRSNQPQHF. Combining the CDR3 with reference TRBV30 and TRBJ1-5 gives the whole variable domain SQTIHQWPATLVQPVGSPLSLECTVEGTSNPNLYWYRQAAGRGLQLLFYSVGIGQISSEVPQNLSASRPQDRQFILSSKKLLLSDSGFYLCAWSVRSNQPQHFGDGTRLSIL.

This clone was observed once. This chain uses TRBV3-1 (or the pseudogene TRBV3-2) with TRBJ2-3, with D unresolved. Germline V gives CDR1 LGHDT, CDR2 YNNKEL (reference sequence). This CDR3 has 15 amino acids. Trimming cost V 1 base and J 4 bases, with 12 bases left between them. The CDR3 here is CASSQARSIADTQYF. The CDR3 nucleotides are TGTGCCAGCAGCCAAGCCCGGTCAATCGCAGATACGCAGTATTTT.